These 32 T cell receptor beta chains originate from one sample sequenced in a study of cytomegalovirus exposure and HLA in healthy donors. PCR involved 60 Vbeta and 13 Jbeta primers. Repertoires were generated with immunoSEQ multiplex PCR, while TCRdb's copy carries only in-frame clones and drops some. The sample shows under 250,000 clones, approximately 80% of them seen only once. The specimen was PBMCs. These receptors all stem from a male donor in good health and CMV-seronegative.

J is TRBJ1-3 and V is TRBV18, with a tentative D call TRBD1 (6 bases). V lost 6 bases, J lost 1 base, and 10 bases lay in between. The CDR3 loop spans 14 amino acids. Germline-derived CDR1 and CDR2 are KGHSH and LQKENI. CDR3 bases: TGTGCCAGCTCGGCCGGGACATCTGGAAACACCATATATTTT. Amino acid sequence: CASSAGTSGNTIYF.

This clone was seen once. The CDR3 region is CASSLVVTGEYTGELFF. The CDR3 DNA reads TGTGCCAGCAGCTTAGTGGTGACAGGGGAGTACACCGGGGAGCTGTTTTTT. The chain couples TRBV7-6 to TRBJ2-2; 8 bases are shared with TRBD1. J gave up 3 bases and V 1 base, and 7 bases lay outside the gene matches. CDR1 is SGHVS and CDR2 is FNYEAQ in the germline V gene. The CDR3 has 17 amino acids.

Worth noting for this clone: This sample also contains other DNA sequences that code for the same CDR3. The genes are TRBV10-3 and TRBJ1-2; weak D call: TRBD1 (5 bases). V lost 9 bases and J lost 0, with 20 bases in between. Looked up from germline, CDR1 is ENHRY and CDR2 is SYGVKD. There are 16 residues in the CDR3. CDR3 nucleotides: TGTGCCATTCAGCCACAGGACGGAGCAGCTAACTATGGCTACACCTTC. This gives the protein CAIQPQDGAANYGYTF.

In this sample, this clone turned up a few times. The V gene is TRBV15, the J gene TRBJ1-2; the D is unclear. The CDR3 totals 12 residues. Trimming took 0 bases from V and 4 from J, leaving 3 bases between them. Germline-derived CDR1 and CDR2 are LNHNV and YYDKDF (reference sequence). The CDR3 bases are TGTGCCACCAGCAGAGATCGCTATGGCTACACCTTC. Residues: CATSRDRYGYTF.

V and J are TRBV7-9 and TRBJ2-1; 14 bases align to TRBD2. The CDR3 is 16 residues long. Germline assignment: CDR1 SEHNR and CDR2 FQNEAQ (reference sequence). Trimming cost V 5 bases and J 9 bases; bases outside gene matches: 9. The CDR3 spells CASSPRGLAGAGEQFF. In DNA form, the CDR3 reads TGTGCCAGCAGCCCAAGGGGACTAGCGGGAGCGGGTGAGCAGTTCTTC.

This clone was counted between two and nine times. The chain links TRBV19 to TRBJ1-2, with 7 bases lining up with TRBD1. Unmatched junction bases numbered 6, after V lost 5 bases and J lost 6 bases. This CDR3 has 13 residues. The germline CDR1 and CDR2 sequences are LNHDA and SQIVND (reference sequence). The DNA of the CDR3 is TGTGCCAGTAGTGAAAACACAGGGGATGGCTACACCTTC. Translation gives CASSENTGDGYTF.

This clone has a handful of counts. The V and J genes are TRBV7-6 and TRBJ2-3, with 8 bases fitting TRBD2. Germline V gives CDR1 SGHVS, CDR2 FNYEAQ. The CDR3 sequence is 17 residues long. With V trimmed by 3 bases and J by 0 bases, 8 bases remained unmatched. Here the CDR3 reads CASSLASGQLSTDTQYF. DNA for the CDR3: TGTGCCAGCAGCTTGGCTAGCGGGCAGTTGAGCACAGATACGCAGTATTTT.

The V gene is TRBV10-1, the J gene TRBJ2-1, with 14 bases aligning to TRBD2. V shed 4 bases and J 0 bases; nucleotides not matched to a gene: 5. This CDR3 is built from 18 residues. Germline V CDR1 and CDR2: WNHNN, SYGVQD (reference sequence). The CDR3 spells CASSARTSGRSSYNEQFF. Here the CDR3 DNA reads TGCGCCAGCAGTGCGAGGACTAGCGGGAGGAGCTCCTACAATGAGCAGTTCTTC.

As to this clone: One junction end does not reproduce the germline sequence, and a read error may be involved. This chain's CDR3 is CASSESTGNTGGLFF. Written as DNA, the CDR3 is TGTGCCAGCAGTGAGTCTACAGGCAACACCGGGGGGCTGTTTTTT. V and J are TRBV25-1 and TRBJ2-2; a possible D gene is TRBD2 (6 bases). The CDR3 is 15 amino acids. The germline CDR1 and CDR2 sequences are MGHDK and SYGVNS.

Comment on this clone: One end of the junction fails to match germline, which may point to a read error. This chain links TRBV7-9 with TRBJ2-5, with TRBD2 identical over 8 bases. Germline V gene sequence: CDR1 SEHNR, CDR2 FQNEAQ (reference sequence). The CDR3 runs to 14 residues. The CDR3 protein is CSSSLSAGGETQYF. The CDR3 DNA is TGTTCCAGCAGCTTGTCCGCGGGAGGAGAGACCCAGTACTTC.

V and J are TRBV5-1 and TRBJ1-6; the match to TRBD1 covers 10 bases. Germline values: CDR1 SGHRS, CDR2 YFSETQ. The CDR3 is 16 residues long. V lost 0 bases and J lost 7; bases outside the gene matches: 4. CDR3 protein: CASSLAGQGGNSPLHF. CDR3 sequence (DNA): TGCGCCAGCAGCTTGGCCGGACAGGGGGGAAATTCACCCCTCCACTTT.

This chain uses TRBV27 with TRBJ1-6; 7 bases fit TRBD1. Germline CDR1 reads MNHEY; CDR2 reads SMNVEV (reference sequence). The CDR3 consists of 16 residues. The trim removed 5 bases at V and 6 bases at J, leaving 10 bases unmatched. The CDR3: CASSQPGQERNSPLHF. As DNA, the CDR3 is TGTGCCAGCAGTCAGCCAGGACAGGAACGTAATTCACCCCTCCACTTT.

The chain uses TRBV4-2 and TRBJ2-7; TRBD1 matches at 9 bases. Germline CDR1 LGHNA, CDR2 YNFKEQ. Germline trimming cut 4 bases from V and 3 bases from J; bases unmatched to any gene: 7. The CDR3 consists of 15 residues. The chain's CDR3 is CASSLGTGTNYEQYF. CDR3 coding DNA: TGTGCCAGCAGCCTAGGGACAGGGACAAACTACGAGCAGTACTTC.

The chain is built from TRBV9 and TRBJ2-7, with TRBD1 identical over 10 bases. Losses at the gene ends were 4 bases for V and 3 bases for J; bases not matched to a gene: 4. Germline loops: CDR1 SGDLS, CDR2 YYNGEE. The CDR3 has 14 amino acids. CDR3 DNA: TGTGCCAGCAGCCCTCGGGACAGGGGCTACGAGCAGTACTTC. Translating it yields CASSPRDRGYEQYF.

The rearrangement links TRBV4-1 to TRBJ2-4; 11 bases are shared with TRBD2. The CDR3 is 18 residues long. In germline, CDR1 is MGHRA, CDR2 YSYEKL. Trimming at V came to 0 bases and at J to 5 bases, leaving 9 bases not matched to a gene. DNA of the CDR3: TGCGCCAGCAGCCAAGAAGCCCTAGCGGGAGGAACCCAAAACATTCAGTACTTC. Amino acids: CASSQEALAGGTQNIQYF.

V gene TRBV6-5 combines with J gene TRBJ2-1; 14 bases agree with TRBD2. The germline gives CDR1 MNHEY, CDR2 SVGAGI. The CDR3 runs to 14 residues. V lost 2 bases, J lost 12 bases, and 3 bases stayed unmatched. DNA of the CDR3: TGTGCCAGCAGTTACGGACTAGCGGGAGGTATGCAGTTCTTC. Encoded protein: CASSYGLAGGMQFF.

This sequence joins TRBV6-4 and TRBJ1-2, with 8 positions matching TRBD1. Germline loops: CDR1 MRHNA, CDR2 SNTAGT. This CDR3 is 13 amino acids long. With V trimmed by 6 bases and J by 6 bases, 6 bases remained unmatched. CDR3 protein: CASRDTGQDGYTF. Here the CDR3 DNA reads TGTGCCAGCAGGGATACGGGACAGGATGGCTACACCTTC.

Only one count was recorded for this clone. The V call is TRBV27, the J call TRBJ2-7; D gene uncertain. The V gene lost 6 bases and the J gene lost 6 bases, with 9 bases spanning the gap. This CDR3 has 11 residues. The germline V gene has CDR1 MNHEY and CDR2 SMNVEV (reference sequence). The CDR3: CASSTSGEQYF. CDR3 coding DNA: TGTGCCAGCAGCACATCAGGCGAGCAGTACTTC.

The table lists this clone with a few counts. The V call is TRBV5-1, the J call TRBJ2-2, with TRBD2 identical over 8 bases. V dropped 3 bases and J dropped 6; count of bases not matched to a gene: 4. The CDR3 is made up of 14 amino acids. CDR1 and CDR2 (germline): SGHRS, YFSETQ. CDR3 nucleotides: TGCGCCAGCAGCTCTAGCGGGCCGGCCGGGGAGCTGTTTTTT. This gives the protein CASSSSGPAGELFF.

The V and J genes are TRBV25-1 and TRBJ2-7; D is unclear. Germline CDR1 MGHDK, CDR2 SYGVNS. V lost 1 base to trimming and J lost 2 bases, with 9 bases between them. This CDR3 comprises 14 residues. The CDR3 sequence is CASSEFAAAYEQYF. DNA for the CDR3: TGTGCCAGCAGTGAATTTGCGGCAGCCTACGAGCAGTACTTC.

Here the CDR3 reads CASSQDPSLPGTTYYNEQFF. The CDR3 nucleotides are TGCGCCAGCAGCCAAGATCCCAGCTTACCCGGGACAACTTACTACAATGAGCAGTTCTTC. This sequence joins TRBV4-1 and TRBJ2-1; D possibly corresponds to TRBD1 (6 bases). The CDR3 length is 20 residues. Trimming took 0 bases from V and 3 from J, leaving 24 bases between them. Germline loops: CDR1 MGHRA, CDR2 YSYEKL.

The chain joins TRBV11-1 to TRBJ2-3, with 10 bases that match TRBD2. The CDR3 totals 16 residues. CDR1 is SGHAT and CDR2 is FQDESV in the germline V gene (reference sequence). The V gene end was trimmed by 4 bases and the J gene end by 2 bases; junction bases not matched to a gene: 6. DNA for the CDR3: TGTGCCAGCAGCTCGAGCGGGAGGGGACTCACAGATACGCAGTATTTT. It translates to CASSSSGRGLTDTQYF.

V and J are TRBV12-5 and TRBJ1-6, with a tentative D call TRBD1 (5 bases). The CDR3 sequence is 17 residues long. Germline CDR1 reads LGHNT; CDR2 reads FRNRAP. The V gene lost 1 base and the J gene lost 0 bases, with 10 bases spanning the gap. CDR3 sequence reads: CASGLGRTRSYNSPLHF. In DNA, the CDR3 is TGTGCTAGTGGTTTGGGTCGGACACGCTCCTATAATTCACCCCTCCACTTT.

The J gene is TRBJ2-7, the V gene TRBV7-9; 7 bases fit TRBD2. The CDR3 is 14 amino acids. Looked up from germline, CDR1 is SEHNR and CDR2 is FQNEAQ (reference sequence). With 2 bases clipped from V and 4 bases from J, the junction kept 5 bases outside the gene matches. The DNA of the CDR3 is TGTGCCAGCAGCTTAATCAGGGAGGGATACGAGCAGTACTTC. This gives the protein CASSLIREGYEQYF. Looking up the rest from reference TRBV7-9 and TRBJ2-7 gives the full variable domain: DTGVSQNPRHKITKRGQNVTFRCDPISEHNRLYWYRQTLGQGPEFLTYFQNEAQLEKSRLLSDRFSAERPKGSFSTLEIQRTEQGDSAMYLCASSLIREGYEQYFGPGTRLTVT.

This chain joins TRBV18 and TRBJ1-5; D might be TRBD1 (5 bases). This CDR3 has 17 amino acids. Trimming removed 1 base at V and 10 bases at J, with 23 bases between. Germline-derived CDR1 and CDR2 are KGHSH and LQKENI. CDR3 sequence reads: CASSPREGRGSREPQHF. The CDR3 DNA reads TGTGCCAGCTCACCACGAGAGGGGAGGGGTTCGCGGGAACCCCAGCATTTT.

With respect to this clone: The same CDR3 is also encoded by other DNA sequences in this sample. The chain links TRBV6-5 to TRBJ1-1; D is ambiguous. CDR1 is MNHEY, CDR2 SVGAGI, per germline. The CDR3 length is 13 residues. Trimming removed 7 bases from V and 1 base from J, with 10 bases in between. CDR3: CASTPGGNTEAFF. As DNA, the CDR3 is TGTGCCAGCACCCCAGGAGGGAACACTGAAGCTTTCTTT.

This clone has more than one count but fewer than ten. The V gene is TRBV6-6, the J gene TRBJ1-1, with D perhaps TRBD1 (6 bases). In germline, CDR1 is MNHNY, CDR2 SVGAGI (reference sequence). The CDR3 runs 15 residues. V lost 5 bases and J lost 0, with 13 bases in between. The CDR3 nucleotides read TGTGCCAGCAGTAACAGGGTGCTGATGAACACTGAAGCTTTCTTT. Amino acid sequence: CASSNRVLMNTEAFF.

V usage is TRBV5-4 and J usage is TRBJ2-3; no definite D call. Germline V lookup: CDR1 SGHNT, CDR2 YYREEE (reference sequence). Trimming removed 4 bases from V and 6 bases from J, with 9 bases in between. The CDR3 has 12 amino acids. CDR3 bases: TGTGCCAGCAGCGCGCTCCCTGATACGCAGTATTTT. Its translation: CASSALPDTQYF.

The V gene is TRBV2, the J gene TRBJ1-1; 9 bases match TRBD1. Trimming took 6 bases from V and 1 from J; bases not matched to a gene: 6. Germline CDR1 reads SNHLY; CDR2 reads FYNNEI. The CDR3 loop spans 15 amino acids. The CDR3 region is CASSRTGVGNTEAFF. Written as DNA, the CDR3 is TGTGCCAGCAGCAGGACAGGGGTGGGGAACACTGAAGCTTTCTTT. Filled out from reference TRBV2 and TRBJ1-1, the complete variable domain reads EPEVTQTPSHQVTQMGQEVILRCVPISNHLYFYWYRQILGQKVEFLVSFYNNEISEKSEIFDDQFSVERPDGSNFTLKIRSTKLEDSAMYFCASSRTGVGNTEAFFGQGTRLTVV.

The gene calls are TRBV4-1 and TRBJ2-3; 8 bases match TRBD2. V dropped 4 bases and J dropped 9; count of bases not matched to a gene: 3. The CDR3 is 12 amino acids. The germline V gene has CDR1 MGHRA and CDR2 YSYEKL. Here the CDR3 reads CASSRQRETQYF. The CDR3 bases are TGCGCCAGCAGCCGCCAGCGGGAGACGCAGTATTTT.

V is TRBV27 and J is TRBJ1-5; TRBD1 matches at 10 bases. The CDR3 runs 17 residues. With 5 bases clipped from V and 2 bases from J, the junction kept 9 bases outside the gene matches. The germline CDR1 and CDR2 sequences are MNHEY and SMNVEV (reference sequence). In DNA, the CDR3 is TGTGCCAGCAGTCCGATATCCGGGACAGGGGGCAATCAGCCCCAGCATTTT. Protein product: CASSPISGTGGNQPQHF.

This chain connects TRBV6-6 to TRBJ2-7; tentative D call: TRBD1 (6 bases). V was clipped by 7 bases and J by 4 bases, with 17 bases between them. The CDR3 is made up of 14 amino acids. Germline-derived CDR1 and CDR2 are MNHNY and SVGAGI (reference sequence). The CDR3 coding sequence is TGTGCCAGCAACCCACAGGGAAGTTCTTACGAGCAGTACTTC. It encodes CASNPQGSSYEQYF.